A single sample is the source of the 15 T cell receptor beta chains below, sequenced in a study of control samples from healthy donors and cancer patients. The repertoire was sequenced with immunoSEQ multiplex PCR; TCRdb's copy has only in-frame clones and lacks some. The table shows 120,000 or so clones, with roughly nine tenths occurring only once. The sequenced sample was blood. The receptor set was obtained from a man between 18 and 29 years old in good health.

The genes are TRBV3-1 (or the pseudogene TRBV3-2) and TRBJ2-1; unclear D gene. This CDR3 spans 17 amino acids. CDR1 LGHDT and CDR2 YNNKEL come from the germline V gene (reference sequence). V was shortened by 0 bases and J by 6 bases, with 18 bases between the two germline ends. The CDR3 reads CASSQDSDLKTGNEQFF. CDR3 DNA sequence: TGTGCCAGCAGCCAAGATTCGGATCTGAAAACGGGCAATGAGCAGTTCTTC.

The chain joins TRBV5-1 to TRBJ1-3; D may be TRBD1 (6 bases). Trimming removed 1 base from V and 4 bases from J, with 15 bases in between. The CDR3 length is 16 residues. The germline CDR1 and CDR2 sequences are SGHRS and YFSETQ. CDR3 protein: CASSLNGGPGGNTIYF. As DNA, the CDR3 is TGCGCCAGCAGCTTGAACGGGGGCCCCGGGGGAAACACCATATATTTT. Full variable domain (rest looked up from reference TRBV5-1 and TRBJ1-3): KAGVTQTPRYLIKTRGQQVTLSCSPISGHRSVSWYQQTPGQGLQFLFEYFSETQRNKGNFPGRFSGRQFSNSRSEMNVSTLELGDSALYLCASSLNGGPGGNTIYFGEGSWLTVV.

This rearrangement joins TRBV5-1 to TRBJ1-4; no reliable D call. CDR1 is SGHRS, CDR2 YFSETQ, per germline. V lost 5 bases and J lost 5, with 10 bases in between. The CDR3 runs to 13 residues. CDR3 coding DNA: TGCGCCAGCAGGTTACAAGGGAATGAAAAACTGTTTTTT. It encodes CASRLQGNEKLFF.

This chain joins TRBV11-3 and TRBJ2-3; 9 bases fit TRBD1. Per the germline V gene, CDR1 is SGHNT and CDR2 is YENEEA. Trimming took 6 bases from V and 11 from J; bases not matched to a gene: 9. The CDR3 has 13 residues. CDR3 nucleotides: TGTGCCAGCAGTAACAGGGGGCCTCTCGGGCAGTATTTT. Amino acid sequence: CASSNRGPLGQYF.

This clone was observed at least ten times. The V gene is TRBV27, the J gene TRBJ1-5; possible D gene TRBD1, 6 bases. Trimming stripped 5 bases from V and 3 bases from J, with 20 bases between. CDR3 length: 17 amino acids. CDR1 MNHEY and CDR2 SMNVEV come from the germline V gene (reference sequence). CDR3 region: CASSPSSRGDNNQPQHF. In DNA, the CDR3 is TGTGCCAGCAGTCCCTCGAGCAGGGGCGACAACAATCAGCCCCAGCATTTT.

This clone was detected only a few times. This chain uses TRBV5-1 with TRBJ2-3, with TRBD2 matching 9 bases. The CDR3 runs 16 residues. V trimming: 4 bases; J trimming: 6 bases; junction bases outside the gene matches: 12. In germline, CDR1 is SGHRS, CDR2 YFSETQ. The chain's CDR3 is CASSPTASGIGDTQYF. The CDR3, as DNA: TGCGCCAGCAGCCCCACGGCTAGCGGGATAGGCGATACGCAGTATTTT.

The chain couples TRBV6-5 to TRBJ1-5; TRBD1 aligns across 9 bases. The CDR3 is made up of 14 amino acids. V shed 2 bases and J 4 bases; nucleotides not matched to a gene: 0. Germline assignment: CDR1 MNHEY and CDR2 SVGAGI. CDR3 bases: TGTGCCAGCAGTTACGGGACAGGGAATCAGCCCCAGCATTTT. This translates into CASSYGTGNQPQHF.

The chain joins TRBV7-2 to TRBJ1-2; TRBD1 matches at 9 bases. Germline V gene sequence: CDR1 SGHTA, CDR2 FQGNSA. The CDR3 is 13 residues long. With 5 bases clipped from V and 7 bases from J, the junction kept 5 bases outside the gene matches. The CDR3 DNA sequence: TGTGCCAGCAGCCCGGACAGGGGCTCTGGCTACACCTTC. Its protein product is CASSPDRGSGYTF.

This clone was observed a single time. The genes are TRBV27 and TRBJ2-5; D is uncertain. Germline loops: CDR1 MNHEY, CDR2 SMNVEV (reference sequence). The CDR3 is 11 residues long. V lost 5 bases to trimming and J lost 7 bases, with 8 bases between them. CDR3 DNA sequence: TGTGCCAGCAGTGATAAGTGGACCCAGTACTTC. This translates into CASSDKWTQYF.

This rearrangement joins TRBV6-5 to TRBJ2-7; D gene ambiguous. From germline, CDR1 is MNHEY and CDR2 SVGAGI. This CDR3 is built from 14 residues. The V and J ends lost 9 bases and 0 bases respectively, with 15 bases between them. The CDR3, as DNA: TGTGCCAGTCGGCCCCTGGACCTCTCCTACGAGCAGTACTTC. Translated: CASRPLDLSYEQYF.

The chain recombines TRBV19 with TRBJ2-3; TRBD2 aligns across 8 bases. Germline V CDR1 and CDR2: LNHDA, SQIVND (reference sequence). V shed 2 bases and J 2 bases; nucleotides not matched to a gene: 6. The CDR3 has 16 residues. The CDR3 spells CASSISGSAITDTQYF. Here the CDR3 DNA reads TGTGCCAGTAGTATAAGCGGGAGCGCCATCACAGATACGCAGTATTTT.

CDR3 coding DNA: TGTGCCAGCAGTACGATACTAGCGGGAGGGGTGGGGGAGCAGTACTTC. This sequence encodes CASSTILAGGVGEQYF. This chain uses TRBV27 with TRBJ2-7, with TRBD2 matching over 13 bases. The trim removed 5 bases at V and 7 bases at J, leaving 11 bases unmatched. Germline CDR1 is MNHEY and CDR2 is SMNVEV (reference sequence). This CDR3 is built from 16 residues.

The genes are TRBV5-8 and TRBJ2-7, with D tentatively TRBD1 (6 bases). V was trimmed by 0 bases and J by 3 bases, leaving 10 bases between them. This CDR3 region has 14 residues. CDR1 is SGHTS, CDR2 YDEGEE, per germline. As DNA, the CDR3 is TGTGCCAGCAGCTTGGTCAGGGGATACTACGAGCAGTACTTC. Encoded protein: CASSLVRGYYEQYF. Looking up the rest from reference TRBV5-8 and TRBJ2-7 gives the full variable domain: EAGVTQSPTHLIKTRGQQATLRCSPISGHTSVYWYQQALGLGLQFLLWYDEGEERNRGNFPPRFSGRQFPNYSSELNVNALELEDSALYLCASSLVRGYYEQYFGPGTRLTVT.

Only a few counts were recorded for this clone. Other nucleotide sequences in the sample specify the same CDR3. The V and J genes are TRBV6-1 and TRBJ1-5; the D is unclear. The CDR3 consists of 13 residues. Germline V gene data show CDR1 as MNHNS and CDR2 as SASEGT. Deletions cut 3 bases from V and 5 bases from J, with 8 bases between. CDR3 bases: TGTGCCAGCAGTGATGGTGGGTATCAGCCCCAGCATTTT. It translates to CASSDGGYQPQHF.

This chain joins TRBV24-1 and TRBJ2-4, with D tentatively TRBD1 (5 bases). V was clipped by 3 bases and J by 0 bases, with 11 bases between them. In germline, CDR1 is KGHDR, CDR2 SFDVKD. The CDR3 covers 16 residues. The CDR3 DNA is TGTGCCACCAGTGATGATCAGGGTGCAGCCAAAAACATTCAGTACTTC. The encoded protein is CATSDDQGAAKNIQYF.